The clone carrying this T cell receptor (beta chain) was seen at least ten times. Antigen specificity is unknown. The sample is drawn from a study of CD8 T cells in ankylosing spondylitis. Overall study findings and caveats: Seemingly characteristic of ankylosing spondylitis blood was a TCR beta motif consisting of about 8 highly homologous variants.

V was pared by 3 bases and J by 5 bases, with 4 bases between. The CDR3 sequence is 11 residues long. Germline V gene sequence: CDR1 LGHNT, CDR2 FRNRAP. TCR beta libraries were made by quantitative 5'-RACE with molecular barcodes. TCRdb processed the 5' RACE reads anew with MiXCR; each CDR3 protein has one entry. The sample records about 210,000 distinct CDR3 sequences, around 6.6% being singletons. The specimen sequenced was blood, either unsorted or a sorted T cell fraction (not recorded which). This clonotype was obtained from a male donor with ankylosing spondylitis. The gene calls are TRBV12-5 and TRBJ1-1, with D unresolved. The CDR3 loop is CASGFGTEAFF. The DNA of the CDR3 is TGTGCTAGTGGTTTCGGGACTGAAGCTTTCTTT.